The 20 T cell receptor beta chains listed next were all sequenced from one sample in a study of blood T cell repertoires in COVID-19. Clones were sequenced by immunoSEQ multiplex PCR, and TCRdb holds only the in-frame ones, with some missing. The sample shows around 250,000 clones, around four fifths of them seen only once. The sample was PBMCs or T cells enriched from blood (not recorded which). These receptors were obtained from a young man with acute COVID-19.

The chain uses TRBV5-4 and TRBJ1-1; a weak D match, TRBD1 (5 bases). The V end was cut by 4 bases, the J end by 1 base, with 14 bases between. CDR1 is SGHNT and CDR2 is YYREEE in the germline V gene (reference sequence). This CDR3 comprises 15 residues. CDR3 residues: CASSPTGVENTEAFF. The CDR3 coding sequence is TGTGCCAGCAGCCCGACGGGGGTTGAGAACACTGAAGCTTTCTTT.

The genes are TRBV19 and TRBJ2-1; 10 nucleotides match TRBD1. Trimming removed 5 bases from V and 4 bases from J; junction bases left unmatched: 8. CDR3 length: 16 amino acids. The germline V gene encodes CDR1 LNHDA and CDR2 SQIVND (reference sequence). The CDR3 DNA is TGTGCCAGTAGTCCGACGGGACAGGGGTTTTACAATGAGCAGTTCTTC. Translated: CASSPTGQGFYNEQFF.

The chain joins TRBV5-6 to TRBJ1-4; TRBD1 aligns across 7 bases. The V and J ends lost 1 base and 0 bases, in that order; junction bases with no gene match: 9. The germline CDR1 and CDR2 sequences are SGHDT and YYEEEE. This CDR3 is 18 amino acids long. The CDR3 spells CASSLYNRGRATNEKLFF. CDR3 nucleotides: TGTGCCAGCAGCTTGTATAACAGGGGCCGGGCAACTAATGAAAAACTGTTTTTT.

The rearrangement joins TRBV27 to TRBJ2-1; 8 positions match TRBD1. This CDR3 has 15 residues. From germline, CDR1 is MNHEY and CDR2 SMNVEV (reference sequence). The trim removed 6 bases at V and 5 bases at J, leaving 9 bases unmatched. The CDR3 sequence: CASSLTGAIHNEQFF. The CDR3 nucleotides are TGTGCCAGCAGCCTGACAGGGGCCATCCACAATGAGCAGTTCTTC.

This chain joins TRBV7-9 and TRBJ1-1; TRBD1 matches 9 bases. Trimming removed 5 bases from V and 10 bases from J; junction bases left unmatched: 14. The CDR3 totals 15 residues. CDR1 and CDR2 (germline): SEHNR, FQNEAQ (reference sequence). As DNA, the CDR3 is TGTGCCAGCAGCCAATCGGACAGGGGACTTTTGCGAGCTTTCTTT. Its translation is CASSQSDRGLLRAFF.

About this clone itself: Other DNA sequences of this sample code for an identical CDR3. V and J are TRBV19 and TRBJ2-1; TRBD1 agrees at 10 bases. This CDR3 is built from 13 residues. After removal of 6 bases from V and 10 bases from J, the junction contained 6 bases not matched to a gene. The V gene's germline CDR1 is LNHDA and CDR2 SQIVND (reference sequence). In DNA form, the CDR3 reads TGTGCCAGTAGCCGGGACAGGGGCGACGAGCAGTTCTTC. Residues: CASSRDRGDEQFF. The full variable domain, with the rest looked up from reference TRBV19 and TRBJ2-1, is DGGITQSPKYLFRKEGQNVTLSCEQNLNHDAMYWYRQDPGQGLRLIYYSQIVNDFQKGDIAEGYSVSREKKESFPLTVTSAQKNPTAFYLCASSRDRGDEQFFGPGTRLTVL.

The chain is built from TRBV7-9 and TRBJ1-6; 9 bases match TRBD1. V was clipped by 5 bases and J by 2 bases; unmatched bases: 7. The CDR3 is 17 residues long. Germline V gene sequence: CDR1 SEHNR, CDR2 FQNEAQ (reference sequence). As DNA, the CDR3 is TGTGCCAGCAGCCCATCGGACAGGGGAACCTATAATTCACCCCTCCACTTT. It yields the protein CASSPSDRGTYNSPLHF.

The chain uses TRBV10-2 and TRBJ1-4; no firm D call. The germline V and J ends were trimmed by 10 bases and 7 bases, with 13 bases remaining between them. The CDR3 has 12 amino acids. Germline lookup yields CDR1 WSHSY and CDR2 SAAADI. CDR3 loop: CATFKEGEKLFF. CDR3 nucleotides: TGCGCCACTTTCAAGGAGGGTGAAAAACTGTTTTTT.

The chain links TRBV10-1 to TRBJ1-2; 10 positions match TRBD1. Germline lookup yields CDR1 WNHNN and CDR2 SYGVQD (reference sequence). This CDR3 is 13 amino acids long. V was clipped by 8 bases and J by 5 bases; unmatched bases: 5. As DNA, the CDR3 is TGCGCCAGCCAACGGACAGGGGGGTATGGCTACACCTTC. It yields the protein CASQRTGGYGYTF.

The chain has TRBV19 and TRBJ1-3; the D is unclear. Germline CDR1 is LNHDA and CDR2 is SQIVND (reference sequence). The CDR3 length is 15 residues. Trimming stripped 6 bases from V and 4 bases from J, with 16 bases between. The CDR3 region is CASRNLGGTGNTIYF. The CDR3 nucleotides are TGTGCCAGTAGGAACCTAGGTGGAACGGGAAACACCATATATTTT.

CDR3 region: CASSRGYRVQGLSRFYGYTF. The CDR3 DNA is TGTGCCAGCAGCCGCGGATACAGGGTTCAGGGGTTAAGTCGTTTTTATGGCTACACCTTC. V and J are TRBV13 and TRBJ1-2; D is perhaps TRBD1 (6 bases). This CDR3 has 20 residues. Deletions cut 5 bases from V and 5 bases from J, with 33 bases between. Germline V gives CDR1 PRHDT, CDR2 FYEKMQ (reference sequence).

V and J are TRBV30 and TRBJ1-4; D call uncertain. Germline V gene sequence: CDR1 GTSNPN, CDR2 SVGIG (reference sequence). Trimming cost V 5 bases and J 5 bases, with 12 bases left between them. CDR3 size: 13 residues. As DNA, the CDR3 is TGTGCCTGGGGAGGGAGCAGCAATGAAAAACTGTTTTTT. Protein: CAWGGSSNEKLFF.

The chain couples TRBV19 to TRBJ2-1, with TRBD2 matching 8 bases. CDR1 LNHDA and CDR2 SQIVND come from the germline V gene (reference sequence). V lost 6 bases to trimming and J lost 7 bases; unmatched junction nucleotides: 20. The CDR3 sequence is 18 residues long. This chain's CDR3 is CASRSGEFYRGGRNEQFF. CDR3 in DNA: TGTGCCAGTAGATCAGGGGAGTTTTATCGGGGGGGCCGTAATGAGCAGTTCTTC.

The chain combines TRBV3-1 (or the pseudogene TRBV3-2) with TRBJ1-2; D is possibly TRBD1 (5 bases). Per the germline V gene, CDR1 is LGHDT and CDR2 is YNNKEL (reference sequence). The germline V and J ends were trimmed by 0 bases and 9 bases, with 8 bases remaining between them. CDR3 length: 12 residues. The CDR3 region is CASSQDQGSYTF. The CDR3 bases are TGTGCCAGCAGCCAAGATCAGGGCAGCTACACCTTC.

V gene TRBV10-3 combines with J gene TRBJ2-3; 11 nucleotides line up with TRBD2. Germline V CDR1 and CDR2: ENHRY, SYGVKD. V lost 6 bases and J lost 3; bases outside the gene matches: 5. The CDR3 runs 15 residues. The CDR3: CAIRVAGGPTDTQYF. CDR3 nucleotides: TGTGCCATCAGGGTAGCGGGAGGGCCGACAGATACGCAGTATTTT.

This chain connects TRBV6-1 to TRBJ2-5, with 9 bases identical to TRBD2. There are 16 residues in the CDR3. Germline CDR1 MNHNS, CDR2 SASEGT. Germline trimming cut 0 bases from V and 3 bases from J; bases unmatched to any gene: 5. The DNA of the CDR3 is TGTGCCAGCAGTGAAGCGGGAGCGGGAGGAAAAGAGACCCAGTACTTC. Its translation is CASSEAGAGGKETQYF.

Here the CDR3 reads CASGKGGNQPQHF. The DNA of the CDR3 is TGTGCCAGCGGGAAAGGGGGCAATCAGCCCCAGCATTTT. V usage is TRBV2 and J usage is TRBJ1-5, with D tentatively TRBD1 (5 bases). The V and J ends lost 8 bases and 2 bases respectively, with 10 bases between them. CDR1 is SNHLY, CDR2 FYNNEI, per germline. This CDR3 has 13 amino acids.

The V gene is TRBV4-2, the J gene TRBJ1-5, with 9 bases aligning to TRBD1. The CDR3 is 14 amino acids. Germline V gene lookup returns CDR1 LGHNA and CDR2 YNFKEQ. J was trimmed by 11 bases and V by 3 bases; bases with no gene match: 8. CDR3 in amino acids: CASSQGQGPRAQHF. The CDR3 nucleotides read TGTGCCAGCAGCCAGGGACAGGGTCCACGAGCCCAGCATTTT.

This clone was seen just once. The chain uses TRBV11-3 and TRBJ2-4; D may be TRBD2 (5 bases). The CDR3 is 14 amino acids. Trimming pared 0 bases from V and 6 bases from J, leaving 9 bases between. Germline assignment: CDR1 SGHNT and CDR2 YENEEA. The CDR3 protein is CASSLDAEGNIQYF. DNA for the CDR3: TGTGCCAGCAGCTTAGATGCAGAGGGAAACATTCAGTACTTC.

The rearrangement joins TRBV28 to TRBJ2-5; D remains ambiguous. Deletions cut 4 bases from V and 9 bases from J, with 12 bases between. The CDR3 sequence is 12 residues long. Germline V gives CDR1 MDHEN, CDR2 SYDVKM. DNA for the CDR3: TGTGCCAGCAGTTCCCCGCCGGTGGCCCAGTACTTC. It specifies CASSSPPVAQYF.